The 26 T cell receptor beta chains reported below all come from one sample, sequenced in a study of T cells in localized non-small cell lung cancer. Profiling relied on immunoSEQ multiplex PCR, and the TCRdb table lists in-frame clones only, not all of them. The sample yields over a thousand clones, approximately 37% seen once. The input for sequencing was lung tumor tissue, taken before any cancer treatment. The receptors were sampled from a female donor older than 55 with stage II lung adenocarcinoma.

This clone is classed as large. V gene TRBV6-8 combines with J gene TRBJ2-1; 8 nucleotides agree with TRBD2. Germline V lookup: CDR1 MNHGY, CDR2 SAAAGT. Unmatched junction bases numbered 7, after V lost 5 bases and J lost 7 bases. CDR3 size: 14 residues. CDR3 amino acids: CASSEAGTRNEQFF. The CDR3 bases are TGTGCCAGCAGTGAGGCGGGGACTAGGAATGAGCAGTTCTTC.

The V gene is TRBV11-3, the J gene TRBJ2-7; perhaps TRBD2 as D (5 bases). The V end was cut by 3 bases, the J end by 3 bases, with 12 bases between. This CDR3 region has 14 residues. Germline CDR1 and CDR2: SGHNT and YENEEA. The CDR3 DNA is TGTGCCAGCAGCTTGACCGGGGTAAACTACGAGCAGTACTTC. The encoded protein is CASSLTGVNYEQYF.

This chain joins TRBV30 and TRBJ2-7, with D possibly being TRBD1 (6 bases). Deletions cut 3 bases from V and 6 bases from J, with 15 bases between. CDR3 size: 13 residues. The germline V gene has CDR1 GTSNPN and CDR2 SVGIG (reference sequence). As DNA, the CDR3 is TGTGCCTGGAGCTTTTTGGACAGTACCGAGCAGTACTTC. Its protein product is CAWSFLDSTEQYF.

This sequence joins TRBV19 and TRBJ1-3; D call uncertain. There are 17 residues in the CDR3. Trimming left V 1 base short and J 0 bases short, with 13 bases between. Germline CDR1 is LNHDA and CDR2 is SQIVND (reference sequence). The CDR3 region has the DNA TGTGCCAGTAGTATAGTTGCGGCTCGAAGCTCTGGAAACACCATATATTTT. Its protein product is CASSIVAARSSGNTIYF.

This clone was seen more than once but under ten times. This chain connects TRBV18 to TRBJ1-1, with D possibly being TRBD1 (5 bases). The CDR3 totals 12 residues. Trimming left V 5 bases short and J 4 bases short, with 8 bases between. The germline V gene encodes CDR1 KGHSH and CDR2 LQKENI. The CDR3 nucleotides read TGTGCCAGCTCATCAGGGATCACTGAAGCTTTCTTT. It translates to CASSSGITEAFF.

This clone was seen just once. The chain carries TRBV29-1 and TRBJ2-1, with D possibly TRBD1 on 5 matching bases. CDR1 and CDR2 from the germline V gene are SQVTM and ANQGSEA. V lost 6 bases and J lost 4, with 10 bases in between. This CDR3 comprises 12 residues. The CDR3 DNA reads as TGCAGCGTGGGGCAGGGATACAATGAGCAGTTCTTC. The encoded protein is CSVGQGYNEQFF.

This clone was found a few times. The junction differs from germline at one of its ends, possibly a read error. The chain is built from TRBV6-8 and TRBJ2-1; 9 bases align to TRBD2. This CDR3 contains 15 residues. The germline gives CDR1 MNHGY, CDR2 SAAAGT. The CDR3 DNA follows: TGTGCCATCAGTGCGGGACTAGCTACATCCAATGAGCAGTTCTTC. Residues: CAISAGLATSNEQFF.

This chain connects TRBV6-8 to TRBJ2-3; weak D call: TRBD2 (6 bases). Looked up from germline, CDR1 is MNHGY and CDR2 is SAAAGT. V was pared by 5 bases and J by 2 bases, with 8 bases between. The CDR3 is 13 amino acids. The CDR3 protein is CASSTGDTDTQYF. The DNA of the CDR3 is TGTGCCAGCAGTACGGGAGACACAGATACGCAGTATTTT.

This clone showed up just once. CDR3 coding DNA: TGTGCCAGCAGTTCTCCCCTGACCAGGCAGCCCCAGCATTTT. Protein: CASSSPLTRQPQHF. The chain joins TRBV28 to TRBJ1-5; the D is unclear. This CDR3 region has 14 residues. CDR1 is MDHEN and CDR2 is SYDVKM in the germline V gene. Trimming shortened V by 4 bases and J by 7 bases, and 14 bases separated the two germline ends.

This clone occurred a few times. The V call is TRBV11-3, the J call TRBJ1-1, with 11 nucleotides matching TRBD1. The CDR3 consists of 16 residues. V lost 0 bases and J lost 6; bases outside the gene matches: 6. The germline gives CDR1 SGHNT, CDR2 YENEEA. The CDR3: CASSLDAGQGAPEAFF. CDR3 DNA sequence: TGTGCCAGCAGCTTAGACGCTGGACAGGGGGCTCCTGAAGCTTTCTTT.

In this sample, this clone turned up a few times. The chain recombines TRBV28 with TRBJ1-1; unclear D gene. The germline V gene encodes CDR1 MDHEN and CDR2 SYDVKM. This CDR3 spans 12 amino acids. V lost 2 bases to trimming and J lost 0 bases, with 1 base between them. Here the CDR3 reads CASSLMNTEAFF. CDR3 bases: TGTGCCAGCAGTTTAATGAACACTGAAGCTTTCTTT. Full variable domain (remainder filled in from reference TRBV28 and TRBJ1-1): DVKVTQSSRYLVKRTGEKVFLECVQDMDHENMFWYRQDPGLGLRLIYFSYDVKMKEKGDIPEGYSVSREKKERFSLILESASTNQTSMYLCASSLMNTEAFFGQGTRLTVV.

This clone was detected a few times. The chain has TRBV9 and TRBJ1-2; D unclear. Per germline, CDR1 SGDLS and CDR2 YYNGEE. The CDR3 contains 12 residues. Trimming shortened V by 5 bases and J by 8 bases, and 13 bases separated the two germline ends. The CDR3 reads CASSLAPGGYTF. The CDR3 DNA follows: TGTGCCAGCAGTTTAGCGCCTGGCGGCTACACCTTC.

The chain has TRBV11-3 and TRBJ2-5, with 8 bases aligning to TRBD2. The V and J ends lost 4 bases and 5 bases, in that order; junction bases with no gene match: 12. CDR3 length equals 16 residues. Per the germline V gene, CDR1 is SGHNT and CDR2 is YENEEA. CDR3 DNA sequence: TGTGCCAGCAGCTCGTCCTCTGCGGGGGGAGGGGAGACCCAGTACTTC. Translated: CASSSSSAGGGETQYF.

In this sample, this clone turned up a few times. The rearrangement links TRBV11-3 to TRBJ1-1; 7 positions agree with TRBD1. V trimming: 2 bases; J trimming: 1 base; junction bases outside the gene matches: 13. Germline CDR1 reads SGHNT; CDR2 reads YENEEA. The CDR3 is 18 residues long. This CDR3 reads CASSLPLKVDRPNTEAFF. The CDR3 coding sequence is TGTGCCAGCAGCTTACCACTGAAGGTGGACAGGCCGAACACTGAAGCTTTCTTT.

The chain uses TRBV28 and TRBJ1-5, with unresolved D. Trimming stripped 2 bases from V and 7 bases from J, with 9 bases between. Per the germline V gene, CDR1 is MDHEN and CDR2 is SYDVKM. The CDR3 loop spans 13 amino acids. The CDR3 nucleotides read TGTGCCAGCAGTTTAGAGGGTCAGCAGCCCCAGCATTTT. Residues: CASSLEGQQPQHF.

This clone is large within its sample. The chain combines TRBV19 with TRBJ1-1; D may be TRBD1 (6 bases). The CDR3 consists of 13 residues. The V gene's germline CDR1 is LNHDA and CDR2 SQIVND (reference sequence). The V gene lost 8 bases and the J gene lost 0 bases, with 10 bases spanning the gap. CDR3 sequence: CASQDRLNTEAFF. CDR3 coding DNA: TGTGCCAGTCAGGACAGATTGAACACTGAAGCTTTCTTT.

This chain links TRBV1 with TRBJ1-5. TRBV1 is recorded as a pseudogene. This CDR3 is 13 amino acids long. The DNA for the CDR3 is TGCGCCAGCAGCCAATATAGCAATCAGCCCCAGCATTTT. It encodes CASSQYSNQPQHF.

The chain uses TRBV19 and TRBJ2-2; D gene unclear. V lost 10 bases to trimming and J lost 7 bases, with 16 bases between them. The CDR3 runs 13 residues. Germline V gives CDR1 LNHDA, CDR2 SQIVND (reference sequence). CDR3 in DNA: TGTGCCACCCGCGAATTTTTTGTCGGGGAGCTGTTTTTT. This sequence encodes CATREFFVGELFF.

The chain has TRBV4-1 and TRBJ1-2; D uncertain. The CDR3 has 12 amino acids. The V gene lost 5 bases and the J gene lost 5 bases, with 9 bases spanning the gap. Germline V gives CDR1 MGHRA, CDR2 YSYEKL. As DNA, the CDR3 is TGCGCCAGCAGCGGGCAAGGATATGGCTACACCTTC. Encoded protein: CASSGQGYGYTF.

The chain has TRBV28 and TRBJ2-6; D unclear. The germline V gene has CDR1 MDHEN and CDR2 SYDVKM. The CDR3 runs 17 residues. V was shortened by 3 bases and J by 1 base, with 13 bases between the two germline ends. The CDR3, as DNA: TGTGCCAGCAGTTTCGAGACCCGGGTGTCTGGGGCCAACGTCCTGACTTTC. It encodes CASSFETRVSGANVLTF.

The rearrangement links TRBV11-3 to TRBJ2-7; D is possibly TRBD1 (6 bases). The CDR3 length is 15 residues. Germline values: CDR1 SGHNT, CDR2 YENEEA. V lost 6 bases to trimming and J lost 1 base, with 16 bases between them. DNA for the CDR3: TGTGCCAGCAGTTCAGGACAGCCAGATTCCTACGAGCAGTACTTC. Translating gives CASSSGQPDSYEQYF. Drawing the rest from reference TRBV11-3 and TRBJ2-7, the complete variable domain is EAGVVQSPRYKIIEKKQPVAFWCNPISGHNTLYWYLQNLGQGPELLIRYENEEAVDDSQLPKDRFSAERLKGVDSTLKIQPAELGDSAVYLCASSSGQPDSYEQYFGPGTRLTVT.

By its share, this clone is large. The genes are TRBV9 and TRBJ2-3; unclear D gene. CDR1 and CDR2 from the germline V gene are SGDLS and YYNGEE. The CDR3 is made up of 14 amino acids. Trimming cost V 0 bases and J 1 base, with 6 bases left between them. The CDR3 region has the DNA TGTGCCAGCAGCGTAGAACAGCGCACAGATACGCAGTATTTT. Amino acids: CASSVEQRTDTQYF.

Judged by abundance, this clone is medium-sized (0.01 to 0.1%). The chain has TRBV11-3 and TRBJ2-5, with D possibly matching TRBD1 (6 bases). Trimming cost V 4 bases and J 5 bases, with 17 bases left between them. Germline V gene sequence: CDR1 SGHNT, CDR2 YENEEA. The CDR3 totals 15 residues. Here the CDR3 reads CASSSFPGVLETQYF. CDR3 nucleotide sequence: TGTGCCAGCAGCTCGTTCCCAGGGGTTCTTGAGACCCAGTACTTC.

This clone turned up a few times. The chain links TRBV11-3 to TRBJ2-5; D is perhaps TRBD1 or TRBD2 (5 bases each). CDR3 length equals 15 residues. Trimming pared 4 bases from V and 3 bases from J, leaving 15 bases between. Germline V gene data show CDR1 as SGHNT and CDR2 as YENEEA. CDR3 region: CASSSPGTNEETQYF. Here the CDR3 DNA reads TGTGCCAGCAGCTCCCCAGGGACGAACGAAGAGACCCAGTACTTC.

This clone was observed a single time. V usage is TRBV29-1 and J usage is TRBJ1-2; the D gene is possibly TRBD1 (6 bases). Germline-derived CDR1 and CDR2 are SQVTM and ANQGSEA. With 0 bases removed from V and 4 bases from J, the gap between germline ends came to 15 bases. This CDR3 has 15 amino acids. The CDR3 spells CSVEERGAGAYGYTF. CDR3 sequence (DNA): TGCAGCGTTGAAGAGAGGGGGGCCGGGGCCTATGGCTACACCTTC.

This clone has only a few counts. J is TRBJ1-1 and V is TRBV11-3, with unresolved D. V was clipped by 2 bases and J by 5 bases, with 12 bases between them. The CDR3 is 14 amino acids. Germline V gene data show CDR1 as SGHNT and CDR2 as YENEEA. DNA of the CDR3: TGTGCCAGCAGCTTAAGAATAGGAGGAACTGAAGCTTTCTTT. It codes for CASSLRIGGTEAFF.